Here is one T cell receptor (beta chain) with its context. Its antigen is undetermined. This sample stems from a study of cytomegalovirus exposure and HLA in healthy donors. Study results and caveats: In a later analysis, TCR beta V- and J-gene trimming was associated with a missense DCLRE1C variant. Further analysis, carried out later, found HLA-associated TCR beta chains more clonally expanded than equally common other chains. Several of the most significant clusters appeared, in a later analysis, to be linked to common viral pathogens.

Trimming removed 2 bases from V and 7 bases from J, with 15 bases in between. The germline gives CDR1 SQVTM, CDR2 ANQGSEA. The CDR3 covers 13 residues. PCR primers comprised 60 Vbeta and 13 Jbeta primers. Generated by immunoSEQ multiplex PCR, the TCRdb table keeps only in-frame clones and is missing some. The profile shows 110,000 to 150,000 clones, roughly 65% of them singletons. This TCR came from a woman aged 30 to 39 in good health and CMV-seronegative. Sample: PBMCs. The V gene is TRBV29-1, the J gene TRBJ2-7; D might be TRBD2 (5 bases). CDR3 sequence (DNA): TGCAGCGTTGAAATACCCGGGGTCGATGAGCAGTACGTC. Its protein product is CSVEIPGVDEQYV.